This T cell receptor beta chain was observed in a study of tumor-infiltrating lymphocytes in primary liver carcinoma. Study-level background: Samples produced roughly 3.5 to 7.5 million productive TCRbeta reads, comparable across tissue types. Study-wide results and limits: Compared with tumor region pairs, tumor-adjacent and tumor-blood pairs overlapped less.

Synthesis of TCR beta cDNA was carried out from 500 ng total RNA with a constant-region primer. Construction of TCR beta libraries relied on three successive nested multiplex PCR rounds employing slightly modified ARM-PCR. A single record per CDR3 protein comes from TCRdb applying MiXCR to the multiplex PCR reads. The sample includes fewer than 250,000 distinct CDR3 sequences, less than 75% of them seen just once. Unsorted whole blood yielded the blood RNA, and germline DNA was also extracted. The study enrolled treatment-naive patients with chronic HBV infection. In regard to this clonotype: Its antigen is unknown.

The sequencing sample was made of peripheral blood. This TCR came from a woman aged 55-69 years with primary liver carcinoma and hepatitis B virus infection.

CDR3 in amino acids: CANNTDRARAQYF. In nucleotides, the CDR3 is TGTGCCAACAATACGGACAGGGCCAGGGCCCAGTACTTC. The chain has TRBV12-3 or TRBV12-4 and TRBJ2-5, with 8 nucleotides matching TRBD1. The CDR3 runs to 13 residues. The ends lost 10 bases at V and 9 bases at J; junction bases unmatched: 13.